This record looks at one T cell receptor beta chain sequence and its context. What it binds is unknown. Method: immunoSEQ multiplex PCR; TCRdb's copy keeps in-frame clones and lacks some. The top ten clones hold around 10% of a sample with about 18,000 clones, approximately 81% of them seen once. The sample belongs to a study of CD4 T cells in relation to SARS-CoV-2 and coronaviruses. CDR1 MGHRA and CDR2 YSYEKL come from the germline V gene. The V and J ends lost 4 bases and 2 bases respectively, with 14 bases between them. This CDR3 comprises 15 residues. The unexposed donors gave CD4+ T cells in about 2010-2019, prior to COVID-19. CD4+ T cells were isolated from the cells after more than 8 days of culture.

The TCR comes from a human donor in good health. Sequenced: CD4+ T cells from PBMCs, cultured in vitro. J is TRBJ2-5 and V is TRBV4-1; D gene ambiguous. The CDR3 sequence is CASSRVQGKQETQYF. The CDR3 bases are TGCGCCAGCAGCCGCGTTCAAGGAAAGCAAGAGACCCAGTACTTC.